These 19 T cell receptor beta chains were sequenced from one sample in a study of OX40 agonist ivuxolimab in advanced cancers. The repertoire was sequenced with immunoSEQ multiplex PCR; TCRdb's copy has only in-frame clones and lacks some. The data contain tens of thousands of clones, 75% to 85% of them singletons. The input for sequencing was CD4+ or CD8+ T cells sorted from blood, taken in a trial of the OX40 agonist ivuxolimab. These receptors were taken from an adult with an advanced solid tumor such as melanoma, head and neck, liver or kidney cancer.

This rearrangement joins TRBV7-9 to TRBJ1-1; 7 nucleotides line up with TRBD1. The CDR3 has 14 amino acids. Germline CDR1 is SEHNR and CDR2 is FQNEAQ (reference sequence). J gave up 7 bases and V 1 base, and 6 bases lay outside the gene matches. The CDR3 bases are TGTGCCAGCAGCTTAGTGGGCAGGGGGATTGAAGCTTTCTTT. Encoded protein: CASSLVGRGIEAFF.

V gene TRBV7-3 combines with J gene TRBJ2-3; TRBD1 aligns across 8 bases. The CDR3 extends over 15 amino acids. V shed 3 bases and J 0 bases; nucleotides not matched to a gene: 2. CDR1 and CDR2 from the germline V gene are SGHTA and FQGTGA. The chain's CDR3 is CASSLDRVSTDTQYF. In nucleotides, the CDR3 is TGTGCCAGCAGCTTGGACAGGGTTAGCACAGATACGCAGTATTTT.

As DNA, the CDR3 is TGTGCCAGCATGGGGGCGGACAGGGTGAACACTGAAGCTTTCTTT. It specifies CASMGADRVNTEAFF. The genes are TRBV6-1 and TRBJ1-1; 8 bases are a match to TRBD1. Trimming took 7 bases from V and 0 from J; bases not matched to a gene: 7. CDR1 MNHNS and CDR2 SASEGT come from the germline V gene. The CDR3 totals 15 residues.

The CDR3 DNA reads TGTGCCAGCAGTGCACAATTAACGAGGGTTAGCTCCTACAATGAGCAGTTCTTC. Protein sequence: CASSAQLTRVSSYNEQFF. The chain uses TRBV25-1 and TRBJ2-1; possible D gene TRBD2, 5 bases. The length of the CDR3 is 18 residues. Trimming took off 4 bases at V and 0 bases at J, with 19 bases between the two ends. The germline CDR1 and CDR2 sequences are MGHDK and SYGVNS.

The chain employs TRBV4-1 and TRBJ2-5, with no clear D. Germline V CDR1 and CDR2: MGHRA, YSYEKL. V dropped 0 bases and J dropped 2 bases, with 13 bases sitting between them. The CDR3 has 16 residues. CDR3 amino acids: CASSQDGARQQETQYF. CDR3 bases: TGCGCCAGCAGCCAAGATGGCGCCCGGCAGCAAGAGACCCAGTACTTC.

This chain joins TRBV19 and TRBJ2-1; 10 bases are shared with TRBD2. Germline values: CDR1 LNHDA, CDR2 SQIVND (reference sequence). Losses at the gene ends were 6 bases for V and 8 bases for J; bases not matched to a gene: 16. CDR3 size: 17 residues. This CDR3 is CASSLSHSGGVIDEQFF. CDR3 nucleotide sequence: TGTGCCAGTAGCCTGTCCCACAGCGGGGGGGTTATCGATGAGCAGTTCTTC.

In this sample, this clone turned up many times. This chain uses TRBV19 with TRBJ1-5, with 7 bases aligning to TRBD1. This CDR3 has 15 amino acids. Germline V lookup: CDR1 LNHDA, CDR2 SQIVND (reference sequence). V dropped 4 bases and J dropped 4; count of bases not matched to a gene: 7. DNA of the CDR3: TGTGCCAGTAGTACCCCGACAGGGAGAAATCAGCCCCAGCATTTT. This gives the protein CASSTPTGRNQPQHF.

The gene calls are TRBV4-2 and TRBJ1-1; D gene uncertain. Trimming removed 5 bases at V and 4 bases at J, with 14 bases between. Per germline, CDR1 LGHNA and CDR2 YNFKEQ. This CDR3 spans 14 amino acids. The CDR3 here is CASSLNGRGTEAFF. For the CDR3, the DNA is TGTGCCAGCAGCTTGAACGGAAGAGGCACTGAAGCTTTCTTT.

The rearrangement links TRBV7-3 to TRBJ2-3; no firm D call. Germline V gene lookup returns CDR1 SGHTA and CDR2 FQGTGA. V was clipped by 5 bases and J by 5 bases, with 8 bases between them. The CDR3 has 12 amino acids. Here the CDR3 reads CASSPSGDTQYF. Written as DNA, the CDR3 is TGTGCCAGCAGCCCGAGTGGAGATACGCAGTATTTT.

The rearrangement joins TRBV6-6 to TRBJ1-4, with 7 bases fitting TRBD1. Germline CDR1 is MNHNY and CDR2 is SVGAGI (reference sequence). The length of the CDR3 is 14 residues. V lost 7 bases to trimming and J lost 4 bases; unmatched junction nucleotides: 6. The chain's CDR3 is CASITQGSNEKLFF. DNA of the CDR3: TGTGCCAGCATCACACAGGGGAGTAATGAAAAACTGTTTTTT.

The chain carries TRBV27 and TRBJ1-1; D gene ambiguous. Germline V CDR1 and CDR2: MNHEY, SMNVEV (reference sequence). V was trimmed by 2 bases and J by 4 bases, leaving 8 bases between them. This CDR3 comprises 13 residues. The chain's CDR3 is CASSLKLGTEAFF. In nucleotides, the CDR3 is TGTGCCAGCAGTTTAAAGTTGGGCACTGAAGCTTTCTTT.

This chain's CDR3 is CASSKRVVDIQYF. CDR3 DNA sequence: TGTGCCAGCAGTAAAAGGGTGGTGGACATTCAGTACTTC. This rearrangement joins TRBV21-1 to TRBJ2-4. TRBV21-1 is labeled a pseudogene. The length of the CDR3 is 13 residues.

This sequence joins TRBV4-1 and TRBJ1-2; D remains ambiguous. CDR3 length equals 14 residues. CDR1 and CDR2 from the germline V gene are MGHRA and YSYEKL. The germline V and J ends were trimmed by 8 bases and 8 bases, with 21 bases remaining between them. The CDR3 here is CASANPDRLLGYTF. The DNA for the CDR3 is TGCGCCAGCGCCAACCCTGACCGGTTGTTAGGCTACACCTTC.

This sequence joins TRBV6-1 and TRBJ1-4; D is uncertain. CDR3 length: 16 amino acids. Trimming shortened V by 3 bases and J by 7 bases, and 18 bases separated the two germline ends. Germline CDR1 reads MNHNS; CDR2 reads SASEGT. As DNA, the CDR3 is TGTGCCAGCAGTGAGGCCCTCGGCAGGAGAGGTGAAAAACTGTTTTTT. This sequence encodes CASSEALGRRGEKLFF.

This clone appeared a single time. J is TRBJ2-5 and V is TRBV7-6, with D tentatively TRBD1 or TRBD2 (6 bases each). Trimming shortened V by 5 bases and J by 4 bases, and 14 bases separated the two germline ends. Germline CDR1 is SGHVS and CDR2 is FNYEAQ. The CDR3 runs to 14 residues. The CDR3 is CASSTTGGRETQYF. The CDR3 DNA sequence: TGTGCCAGCAGCACTACTGGGGGGCGAGAGACCCAGTACTTC.

The genes are TRBV6-1 and TRBJ2-6; D possibly corresponds to TRBD1 (6 bases). The V and J ends lost 6 bases and 1 base respectively, with 10 bases between them. This CDR3 is built from 15 residues. Per the germline V gene, CDR1 is MNHNS and CDR2 is SASEGT. The CDR3 reads CASRGTGSGANVLTF. CDR3 bases: TGTGCCAGCAGGGGTACAGGGTCTGGGGCCAACGTCCTGACTTTC.

This clone has a single count. The chain has TRBV2 and TRBJ1-2, with D unresolved. V was clipped by 6 bases and J by 0 bases, with 11 bases between them. Germline V gene lookup returns CDR1 SNHLY and CDR2 FYNNEI. CDR3 length: 14 residues. Here the CDR3 reads CASSPLGANYGYTF. CDR3 DNA sequence: TGTGCCAGCAGCCCACTGGGAGCTAACTATGGCTACACCTTC.

The chain joins TRBV20-1 to TRBJ1-1, with D uncertain. V was shortened by 3 bases and J by 4 bases, with 6 bases between the two germline ends. The CDR3 has 11 amino acids. Germline loops: CDR1 DFQATT, CDR2 SNEGSKA (reference sequence). For the CDR3, the DNA is TGCAGTGCTAGTAGTAGCACTGAAGCTTTCTTT. Translating it yields CSASSSTEAFF.

A single count supports this clone. The chain joins TRBV15 to TRBJ2-7; 13 bases map to TRBD2. The CDR3 totals 15 residues. With V trimmed by 8 bases and J by 0 bases, 4 bases remained unmatched. Germline V gives CDR1 LNHNV, CDR2 YYDKDF (reference sequence). This chain's CDR3 is CATGGTSGDSYEQYF. DNA for the CDR3: TGTGCCACCGGGGGGACTAGCGGGGACTCCTACGAGCAGTACTTC.